The clone carrying this T cell receptor (beta chain) has a single count. Its antigen is not identified. This CDR3 contains 15 residues. Germline V lookup: CDR1 MDHEN, CDR2 SYDVKM. Losses at the gene ends were 6 bases for V and 2 bases for J; bases not matched to a gene: 7. A second about 7 to 11 cycle PCR used barcoded and J-beta primers. Every sample returned 2.5 million or more CDR3-containing paired-end reads. TCRdb recomputed calls from the 5' RACE reads with MiXCR, one row per CDR3 protein. The sample includes about 800,000 distinct CDR3 sequences, about 62% of them seen just once. This sample is part of a study of blood T cells in healthy people across ages. Study conclusions and caveats: Roughly linear age-related decline in beta diversity appeared, significant by age around 36. Diversity of TCR beta correlated strongly with naive T cell percentage. Long-lived donors exceeded aged donors in naive CD4+ cells and diversity.

The sequenced material came from blood. V usage is TRBV28 and J usage is TRBJ1-1; TRBD1 matches at 9 bases. This TCR was recovered from a man aged 25-45 years in good health. CDR3 sequence (DNA): TGTGCCAGCAGACTCACGACAGGGGGAAACACTGAAGCTTTCTTT. Translation: CASRLTTGGNTEAFF.